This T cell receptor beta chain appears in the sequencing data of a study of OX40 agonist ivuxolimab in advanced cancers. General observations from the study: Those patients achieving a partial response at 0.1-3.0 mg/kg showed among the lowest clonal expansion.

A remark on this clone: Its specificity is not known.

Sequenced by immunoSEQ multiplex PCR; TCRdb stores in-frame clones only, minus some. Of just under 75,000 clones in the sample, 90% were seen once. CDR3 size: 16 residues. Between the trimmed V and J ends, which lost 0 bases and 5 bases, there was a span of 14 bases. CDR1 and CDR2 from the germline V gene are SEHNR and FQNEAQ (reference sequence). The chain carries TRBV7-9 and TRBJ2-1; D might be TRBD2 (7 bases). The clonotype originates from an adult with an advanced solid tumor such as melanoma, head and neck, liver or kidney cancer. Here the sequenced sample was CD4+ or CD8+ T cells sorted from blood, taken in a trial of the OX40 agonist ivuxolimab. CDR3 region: CASSLARTRGDNEQFF. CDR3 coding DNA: TGTGCCAGCAGCTTAGCTCGGACTAGGGGGGACAATGAGCAGTTCTTC.